The rows below give T cell receptor beta chains drawn from one sample of a study of blood T cell repertoires in COVID-19. This table comes from immunoSEQ multiplex PCR, and its TCRdb copy is limited to in-frame clones, with some not included. The sample holds 95,000 to 100,000 clones, under 85% seen once. The source material was peripheral blood. The receptor source for this set is a human donor in a cohort sampled during active COVID-19. The CDR3 runs from the conserved cysteine through the conserved F or W. Fields, in order: CDR3 protein, CDR3 DNA, J gene, D gene, clone size, V gene. A D gene is named only where the DNA matches it firmly. Rows give clone size only sometimes, using once, few, many, or a class for an expanded clone.

CDR3 protein: CASSITSGRSYEQYF
CDR3 DNA: TGTGCCAGTAGTATAACTAGCGGGAGATCCTACGAGCAGTACTTC
J gene: TRBJ2-7
D gene: TRBD2
clone size: few
V gene: TRBV19

CDR3 protein: CAISDSNRGVPYEQYF
CDR3 DNA: TGTGCCATCAGTGATTCAAACAGGGGGGTACCCTACGAGCAGTACTTC
J gene: TRBJ2-7
D gene: TRBD1
clone size: NA
V gene: TRBV10-3

CDR3 protein: CASSPGTSGGANEQFF
CDR3 DNA: TGCGCCAGCAGCCCTGGGACTAGCGGGGGGGCAAATGAGCAGTTCTTC
J gene: TRBJ2-1
D gene: TRBD2
clone size: NA
V gene: TRBV4-1

CDR3 protein: CASSPQGVTDTQYF
CDR3 DNA: TGTGCCAGCAGCCCGCAGGGGGTCACAGATACGCAGTATTTT
J gene: TRBJ2-3
D gene: TRBD1
clone size: NA
V gene: TRBV5-6

CDR3 protein: CASSAGTSGGLSQETQYF
CDR3 DNA: TGTGCCAGCAGCGCCGGGACTAGCGGGGGCCTTTCCCAAGAGACCCAGTACTTC
J gene: TRBJ2-5
D gene: TRBD2
clone size: NA
V gene: TRBV9

CDR3 protein: CASSLALLIRGWNEQFF
CDR3 DNA: TGCGCCAGCAGCTTGGCCCTTCTAATCAGGGGTTGGAATGAGCAGTTCTTC
J gene: TRBJ2-1
D gene: NA
clone size: NA
V gene: TRBV5-1

CDR3 protein: CASSPGLAAADTQYF
CDR3 DNA: TGTGCTAGCAGCCCAGGACTAGCGGCCGCAGATACGCAGTATTTT
J gene: TRBJ2-3
D gene: TRBD2
clone size: NA
V gene: TRBV7-7

CDR3 protein: CASSEGQANTGELFF
CDR3 DNA: TGTGCCAGCAGTGAAGGACAGGCGAACACCGGGGAGCTGTTTTTT
J gene: TRBJ2-2
D gene: NA
clone size: NA
V gene: TRBV2

CDR3 protein: CASRKGWTEAFF
CDR3 DNA: TGTGCCAGCCGAAAGGGGTGGACTGAAGCTTTCTTT
J gene: TRBJ1-1
D gene: NA
clone size: few
V gene: TRBV5-6

CDR3 protein: CASARGLAGNTIYF
CDR3 DNA: TGTGCCAGCGCAAGGGGTCTCGCTGGAAACACCATATATTTT
J gene: TRBJ1-3
D gene: NA
clone size: NA
V gene: TRBV27

CDR3 protein: CASSALTGVRETQYF
CDR3 DNA: TGTGCCAGCAGCGCGTTGACAGGGGTTCGAGAGACCCAGTACTTC
J gene: TRBJ2-5
D gene: TRBD1
clone size: NA
V gene: TRBV7-2

CDR3 protein: CASSLLGPGTGAEETQYF
CDR3 DNA: TGTGCCAGCAGCTTATTAGGCCCCGGGACAGGGGCCGAAGAGACCCAGTACTTC
J gene: TRBJ2-5
D gene: TRBD1
clone size: NA
V gene: TRBV7-3

CDR3 protein: CASSLAGGTSRNEQFF
CDR3 DNA: TGCGCCAGCAGCTTGGCCGGGGGGACCAGTCGTAATGAGCAGTTCTTC
J gene: TRBJ2-1
D gene: TRBD2
clone size: once
V gene: TRBV5-1

CDR3 protein: CASSLSGRAMNEQFF
CDR3 DNA: TGTGCCAGCAGCTTAAGCGGGAGGGCCATGAATGAGCAGTTCTTC
J gene: TRBJ2-1
D gene: TRBD2
clone size: once
V gene: TRBV5-5

CDR3 protein: CASSPRLGSGANVLTF
CDR3 DNA: TGTGCCAGCAGCCCCCGACTAGGCTCTGGGGCCAACGTCCTGACTTTC
J gene: TRBJ2-6
D gene: NA
clone size: NA
V gene: TRBV7-8

CDR3 protein: CASSSRDATQYF
CDR3 DNA: TGTGCCAGCAGTTCCCGGGATGCGACCCAGTACTTC
J gene: TRBJ2-5
D gene: NA
clone size: NA
V gene: TRBV28

CDR3 protein: CASSFMGAGEQYF
CDR3 DNA: TGTGCCAGCAGCTTTATGGGAGCGGGGGAGCAGTACTTC
J gene: TRBJ2-7
D gene: TRBD2
clone size: NA
V gene: TRBV5-8

CDR3 protein: CASSPPYRGNSPLHF
CDR3 DNA: TGTGCCAGCTCACCACCCTACAGGGGTAATTCACCCCTCCACTTT
J gene: TRBJ1-6
D gene: TRBD1
clone size: NA
V gene: TRBV18

CDR3 protein: CSVYSPDTQYF
CDR3 DNA: TGCAGCGTCTACAGTCCAGATACGCAGTATTTT
J gene: TRBJ2-3
D gene: NA
clone size: NA
V gene: TRBV29-1

CDR3 protein: CASRDTGPYGYTF
CDR3 DNA: TGTGCCAGCCGGGACACGGGTCCCTATGGCTACACCTTC
J gene: TRBJ1-2
D gene: NA
clone size: once
V gene: TRBV12-3/TRBV12-4

CDR3 protein: CASSGGTGEGQPQHF
CDR3 DNA: TGTGCCAGCAGCGGAGGGACAGGGGAGGGTCAGCCCCAGCATTTT
J gene: TRBJ1-5
D gene: TRBD1
clone size: NA
V gene: TRBV5-5

CDR3 protein: CASRLAVGLAGVNNEQFF
CDR3 DNA: TGTGCAAGTCGCTTAGCGGTAGGACTAGCGGGAGTGAACAATGAGCAGTTCTTC
J gene: TRBJ2-1
D gene: NA
clone size: NA
V gene: TRBV12-2

CDR3 protein: CASSSGQGINTDTQYF
CDR3 DNA: TGCGCCAGCAGCTCGGGACAGGGGATTAATACAGATACGCAGTATTTT
J gene: TRBJ2-3
D gene: TRBD1
clone size: once
V gene: TRBV5-1

CDR3 protein: CASSRPQYTGELFF
CDR3 DNA: TGCGCCAGCAGCCGCCCACAATACACCGGGGAGCTGTTTTTT
J gene: TRBJ2-2
D gene: NA
clone size: once
V gene: TRBV4-1

CDR3 protein: CASSYRRGEGTQYF
CDR3 DNA: TGTGCCAGCAGTTACCGCAGGGGGGAAGGGACCCAGTACTTC
J gene: TRBJ2-5
D gene: NA
clone size: NA
V gene: TRBV6-6

CDR3 protein: CASSPQKTEVEFF
CDR3 DNA: TGTGCCAGCTCACCACAAAAGACGGAGGTGGAGTTCTTC
J gene: TRBJ2-1
D gene: NA
clone size: once
V gene: TRBV18

CDR3 protein: CASSIVSGIGGRETQYF
CDR3 DNA: TGTGCCAGTAGTATAGTGAGCGGGATAGGAGGTAGAGAGACCCAGTACTTC
J gene: TRBJ2-5
D gene: TRBD2
clone size: NA
V gene: TRBV19

CDR3 protein: CASSQLAASRQETQYF
CDR3 DNA: TGCGCCAGCAGCCAACTTGCGGCTAGCCGGCAAGAGACCCAGTACTTC
J gene: TRBJ2-5
D gene: NA
clone size: NA
V gene: TRBV4-3

CDR3 protein: CASSPPWQGSTYEQYF
CDR3 DNA: TGTGCCAGCTCACCCCCCTGGCAGGGGAGCACCTACGAGCAGTACTTC
J gene: TRBJ2-7
D gene: NA
clone size: NA
V gene: TRBV18

CDR3 protein: CASAIGRVNSPLHF
CDR3 DNA: TGTGCCAGCGCCATCGGCAGGGTTAATTCACCCCTCCACTTT
J gene: TRBJ1-6
D gene: NA
clone size: NA
V gene: TRBV9

CDR3 protein: CASGRREVSYEQYF
CDR3 DNA: TGTGCTAGTGGGAGGAGGGAAGTCTCCTACGAGCAGTACTTC
J gene: TRBJ2-7
D gene: NA
clone size: NA
V gene: TRBV12-5

CDR3 protein: CASSSPGSGPGYEQYF
CDR3 DNA: TGTGCCAGCAGTTCTCCGGGGAGCGGGCCGGGCTACGAGCAGTACTTC
J gene: TRBJ2-7
D gene: NA
clone size: few
V gene: TRBV28

CDR3 protein: CASSLLAGGYNEQFF
CDR3 DNA: TGCGCCAGCAGCCTGCTAGCGGGAGGGTACAATGAGCAGTTCTTC
J gene: TRBJ2-1
D gene: TRBD2
clone size: NA
V gene: TRBV4-1

CDR3 protein: CASSEYQPLNRGYNEQFF
CDR3 DNA: TGTGCCAGCAGTGAATATCAACCCCTAAACAGGGGCTACAATGAGCAGTTCTTC
J gene: TRBJ2-1
D gene: TRBD1
clone size: NA
V gene: TRBV6-1

CDR3 protein: CASSRTVSYEQYF
CDR3 DNA: TGTGCCAGCAGCCGAACGGTCTCCTACGAGCAGTACTTC
J gene: TRBJ2-7
D gene: NA
clone size: NA
V gene: TRBV14

CDR3 protein: CASSLGTTRGYEQYF
CDR3 DNA: TGCGCCAGCAGCTTGGGTACTACCCGAGGATACGAGCAGTACTTC
J gene: TRBJ2-7
D gene: NA
clone size: NA
V gene: TRBV5-1

CDR3 protein: CASSPETGNSPLHF
CDR3 DNA: TGTGCCAGCTCACCGGAGACAGGAAATTCACCCCTCCACTTT
J gene: TRBJ1-6
D gene: NA
clone size: NA
V gene: TRBV18

CDR3 protein: CASSSDRVDYNEQFF
CDR3 DNA: TGCGCCAGCAGCTCAGACAGGGTTGATTACAATGAGCAGTTCTTC
J gene: TRBJ2-1
D gene: TRBD1
clone size: NA
V gene: TRBV5-1

CDR3 protein: CASSTGTSGSIHNEQFF
CDR3 DNA: TGTGCCAGCAGCACCGGGACTAGCGGGAGTATCCACAATGAGCAGTTCTTC
J gene: TRBJ2-1
D gene: TRBD2
clone size: NA
V gene: TRBV7-9

CDR3 protein: CASIDSPNYGYTF
CDR3 DNA: TGCGCCAGCATTGATAGCCCTAACTATGGCTACACCTTC
J gene: TRBJ1-2
D gene: NA
clone size: NA
V gene: TRBV10-2

CDR3 protein: CASSLEAGQPQHF
CDR3 DNA: TGTGCCAGCAGCTTAGAGGCGGGTCAGCCCCAGCATTTT
J gene: TRBJ1-5
D gene: NA
clone size: NA
V gene: TRBV7-2

CDR3 protein: CASRSSLGQINYEQYF
CDR3 DNA: TGTGCCAGCAGGTCAAGCTTGGGACAGATCAACTACGAGCAGTACTTC
J gene: TRBJ2-7
D gene: TRBD1
clone size: once
V gene: TRBV3-1/TRBV3-2

CDR3 protein: CASSYGTDYGYTF
CDR3 DNA: TGCGCCAGCAGCTACGGGACAGACTATGGCTACACCTTC
J gene: TRBJ1-2
D gene: TRBD1
clone size: NA
V gene: TRBV10-2

CDR3 protein: CASSAMTGNTEAFF
CDR3 DNA: TGTGCCAGCAGCGCGATGACAGGGAACACTGAAGCTTTCTTT
J gene: TRBJ1-1
D gene: NA
clone size: once
V gene: TRBV7-9

CDR3 protein: CASGTGGSVGNTIYF
CDR3 DNA: TGTGCCAGCGGGACAGGGGGAAGTGTCGGTAACACCATATATTTT
J gene: TRBJ1-3
D gene: TRBD1
clone size: few
V gene: TRBV28

CDR3 protein: CASSLSQTGQGYEQYF
CDR3 DNA: TGTGCCAGCAGCTTATCCCAAACGGGACAGGGCTACGAGCAGTACTTC
J gene: TRBJ2-7
D gene: TRBD1
clone size: NA
V gene: TRBV7-9

CDR3 protein: CASSGGGVEPQHF
CDR3 DNA: TGTGCCAGCAGTGGAGGGGGCGTTGAGCCCCAGCATTTT
J gene: TRBJ1-5
D gene: TRBD1
clone size: NA
V gene: TRBV7-8

CDR3 protein: CASSLGQGNYGYTF
CDR3 DNA: TGTGCCAGCAGTCTCGGACAGGGTAACTATGGCTACACCTTC
J gene: TRBJ1-2
D gene: TRBD1
clone size: NA
V gene: TRBV6-6

CDR3 protein: CASSMVRAEAFF
CDR3 DNA: TGTGCCAGTAGTATGGTGCGGGCTGAAGCTTTCTTT
J gene: TRBJ1-1
D gene: NA
clone size: once
V gene: TRBV19

CDR3 protein: CASSQDRRPTYGYTF
CDR3 DNA: TGTGCCAGCAGCCAAGATAGGAGGCCGACCTATGGCTACACCTTC
J gene: TRBJ1-2
D gene: NA
clone size: NA
V gene: TRBV14

CDR3 protein: CASSGQGVTEAFF
CDR3 DNA: TGTGCCAGCAGTGGGCAGGGGGTCACTGAAGCTTTCTTT
J gene: TRBJ1-1
D gene: TRBD1
clone size: once
V gene: TRBV27

CDR3 protein: CATDITENEQFF
CDR3 DNA: TGTGCCACCGATATTACAGAGAATGAGCAGTTCTTC
J gene: TRBJ2-1
D gene: NA
clone size: NA
V gene: TRBV2

CDR3 protein: CASSPSPGGANNYGYTF
CDR3 DNA: TGTGCCAGCAGCCCCTCCCCTGGAGGGGCCAATAACTATGGCTACACCTTC
J gene: TRBJ1-2
D gene: NA
clone size: NA
V gene: TRBV9

CDR3 protein: CASSFQGTSSYNEQFF
CDR3 DNA: TGTGCCAGCAGCTTCCAGGGTACCAGCTCCTACAATGAGCAGTTCTTC
J gene: TRBJ2-1
D gene: NA
clone size: NA
V gene: TRBV7-2